This TCR beta chain came from a study of STAT3 mutations in large granular lymphocyte leukemia. About the study: Canonical activating STAT3 mutations were detected in roughly half of the longitudinally sequenced T-LGLL patients. Study conclusions and caveats: Some patients had persisting codominant clonotypes that could mask small clones. Every T-LGLL patient had at least one immunodominant TCRbeta clonotype.

Points on this clone: Its antigen is currently unknown.

V was cut by 2 bases and J by 0 bases, with 6 bases left in between. Germline CDR1 is SQVTM and CDR2 is ANQGSEA. CDR3 length: 13 residues. TCRdb keeps only in-frame clones here, not all; method: immunoSEQ multiplex PCR. This table has approximately 10,000 clones, about 85% appearing once. Sequenced sample: peripheral blood mononuclear cells. The clonotype comes from a man aged 60-69 years with T-cell large granular lymphocyte leukemia. Some clones in this sample may be carry-over from other donors' samples. The rearrangement links TRBV29-1 to TRBJ2-3; D is unresolved. Here the CDR3 reads CSVETTSTDTQYF. CDR3 in DNA: TGCAGCGTTGAAACGACTAGCACAGATACGCAGTATTTT.